The present T cell receptor (beta chain) was sequenced within a study of graft-versus-host responses after intestinal transplantation. Turning to the study itself: Isolated intestinal, liver-intestinal, or multivisceral transplants had been given to the recipients. Each patient got anti-thymocyte globulin induction, then tacrolimus and steroids for roughly 3 years.

Study-wide points: Among recipient marrow samples, GvH clones were found; some appeared first in ileum or blood.

Regarding this clone: Its antigen is currently unknown.

Unmatched junction bases numbered 7, after V lost 5 bases and J lost 3 bases. The CDR3 consists of 14 residues. In germline, CDR1 is SGHTA, CDR2 FQGNSA. Produced via immunoSEQ multiplex PCR; TCRdb's table is partial and in-frame only. The repertoire holds about 35,000 clones, with around 94% as singletons. The sequenced sample was PBMCs, obtained 16 days after intestinal transplant. The rearrangement uses TRBV7-2 and TRBJ2-7, with 7 bases fitting TRBD2. This receptor was identified in a human patient who received an intestinal transplant, so some T cells may come from the graft donor. CDR3 sequence reads: CASSVREGGYEQYF. DNA of the CDR3: TGTGCCAGCAGCGTGAGGGAGGGTGGCTACGAGCAGTACTTC. The entire variable domain, with the rest obtained from reference TRBV7-2 and TRBJ2-7, is as follows: GAGVSQSPSNKVTEKGKDVELRCDPISGHTALYWYRQSLGQGLEFLIYFQGNSAPDKSGLPSDRFSAERTGGSVSTLTIQRTQQEDSAVYLCASSVREGGYEQYFGPGTRLTVT.